This passage covers 2 T cell receptor beta chains from one sample sequenced in a study of CD8 T cells in Susac syndrome. Random hexamers primed reverse transcription of roughly 0.5 to 1 ug RNA. Each CDR3 protein gets one entry after TCRdb re-called the immunoSEQ multiplex PCR reads with MiXCR. Of roughly 200,000 distinct CDR3 sequences listed, just under 95% are singletons. Sequencing input: CD4+ T cells from PBMCs. The receptors come from a human donor with Susac syndrome.

The rearrangement joins TRBV16 to TRBJ1-5; 8 bases line up with TRBD1. With V trimmed by 4 bases and J by 3 bases, 5 bases remained unmatched. Germline values: CDR1 KGHSY, CDR2 FQNENV. The CDR3 has 15 residues. In nucleotides, the CDR3 is TGTGCCAGCAGCCCGGGACAGGTCCCCAATCAGCCCCAGCATTTT. Amino acid sequence: CASSPGQVPNQPQHF. The full variable domain, its missing parts supplied by reference TRBV16 and TRBJ1-5, is GEEVAQTPKHLVRGEGQKAKLYCAPIKGHSYVFWYQQVLKNEFKFLISFQNENVFDETGMPKERFSAKCLPNSPCSLEIQATKLEDSAVYFCASSPGQVPNQPQHFGDGTRLSIL.

This chain joins TRBV20-1 and TRBJ2-1; D is unresolved. This CDR3 contains 12 residues. The germline V gene has CDR1 DFQATT and CDR2 SNEGSKA (reference sequence). Trimming pared 3 bases from V and 8 bases from J, leaving 11 bases between. CDR3 coding DNA: TGCAGTGCTAGGGGTATATCTTATGAGCAGTTCTTC. Translation gives CSARGISYEQFF.